This T cell receptor (beta chain) was recovered during a study of metastatic and nonmetastatic thyroid tumors. Overall study context: Repertoire comparisons spanned blood and tumor or nodule tissue from malignant and benign thyroid patients. Points from the study as a whole: Across blood and tumor, TCR beta diversity in malignant thyroid tumors was reportedly significantly higher than in benign nodules.

Thyroid surgery was preceded by no treatment in any patient. Looked up from germline, CDR1 is SGHVS and CDR2 is FQNEAQ. Trimming took 7 bases from V and 3 from J, leaving 25 bases between them. This CDR3 is 17 amino acids long. In the source study's methods: Variation in CDR3 across clinicopathological groups served as the basis for constructing a distant-metastasis classifier in papillary thyroid cancer. Via MiXCR, TCRdb re-called the PCR reads. Here the V and J calls rest on TCRdb's processing, not on the authors' analysis. The top ten hold over 15% of the sample, which has more than 9,500 clones, 27% seen once. This clone showed up just a few times. Its specificity is not known.

The rearrangement uses TRBV7-8 and TRBJ2-7; weak D call: TRBD1 (6 bases). The TCR was taken from a female donor with papillary thyroid cancer or a benign thyroid nodule (not recorded which). Some clones in this sample may be carry-over from other donors' samples. The sample taken for sequencing was tumor tissue. The CDR3 region has the DNA TGTGCCAGCAACCCGCTCTGGCAGGGGAGTTCTGGCTACGAGCAGTACTTC. Protein sequence: CASNPLWQGSSGYEQYF.